This passage covers 3 T cell receptor beta chains from one sample sequenced in a study of radiation and T cells in renal cell carcinoma. Measured with immunoSEQ multiplex PCR; TCRdb has only the in-frame clones, and not every one. The table includes 120,000 to 150,000 clones, approximately 82% detected once. Sample time point: baseline pretreatment blood. Documented treatment: 15 Gy SBRT to primary tumor, nephrectomy 4 weeks later. Specimen: blood, collected from a patient whose treatment included radiotherapy and nephrectomy. These receptor sequences come from a woman aged 50 to 60 with renal cell carcinoma.

J is TRBJ2-2 and V is TRBV2; 8 bases are shared with TRBD2. Trimming removed 8 bases from V and 4 bases from J; junction bases left unmatched: 9. This CDR3 spans 15 amino acids. CDR1 is SNHLY, CDR2 FYNNEI, per germline. The CDR3 DNA is TGTGCCAGCCGCCGTTCGGGGGGGGGCACCGGGGAGCTGTTTTTT. This gives the protein CASRRSGGGTGELFF.

The chain has TRBV7-9 and TRBJ1-1; D is unresolved. Germline lookup yields CDR1 SEHNR and CDR2 FQNEAQ (reference sequence). This CDR3 spans 18 amino acids. Trimming cost V 4 bases and J 5 bases, with 26 bases left between them. This chain's CDR3 is CASSSPRRRDPIATEAFF. The CDR3, as DNA: TGTGCCAGCAGCTCACCGAGACGCCGGGATCCCATAGCAACTGAAGCTTTCTTT.

The V call is TRBV7-6, the J call TRBJ1-5; maybe TRBD1 (5 bases). Germline loops: CDR1 SGHVS, CDR2 FNYEAQ. V was clipped by 4 bases and J by 1 base, with 5 bases between them. The CDR3 totals 13 residues. CDR3 sequence (DNA): TGTGCCAGCAGCTGGGACAGCAATCAGCCCCAGCATTTT. This encodes CASSWDSNQPQHF.